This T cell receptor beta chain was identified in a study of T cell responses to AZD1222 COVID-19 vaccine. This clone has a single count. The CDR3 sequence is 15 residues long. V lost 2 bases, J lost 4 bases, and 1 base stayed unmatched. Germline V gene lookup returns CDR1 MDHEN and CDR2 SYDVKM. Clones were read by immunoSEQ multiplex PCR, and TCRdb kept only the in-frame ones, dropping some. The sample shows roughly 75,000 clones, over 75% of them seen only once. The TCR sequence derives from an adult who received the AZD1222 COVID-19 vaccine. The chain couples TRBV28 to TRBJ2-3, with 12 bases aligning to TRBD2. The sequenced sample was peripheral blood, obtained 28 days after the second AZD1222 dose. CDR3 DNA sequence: TGTGCCAGCAGTTTAGGGACTAGCGGGTCAGATACGCAGTATTTT. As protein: CASSLGTSGSDTQYF.